Shown below are 2 T cell receptor beta chains from a single sample sequenced in a study of blood T cell repertoires in COVID-19. Using immunoSEQ multiplex PCR, the repertoire was profiled, and TCRdb retains in-frame clones only, with some absent. The sample has about 49,000 clones; roughly 80% are singletons. The sequencing input was peripheral blood. These receptors came from an older woman with acute or convalescent COVID-19.

The rearrangement links TRBV19 to TRBJ2-7; 7 positions agree with TRBD1. The CDR3 loop spans 13 amino acids. V was clipped by 6 bases and J by 1 base; unmatched bases: 3. Per germline, CDR1 LNHDA and CDR2 SQIVND (reference sequence). CDR3 sequence: CASRRQGSYEQYF. The CDR3 coding sequence is TGTGCCAGTAGGAGACAGGGATCCTACGAGCAGTACTTC.

The V call is TRBV5-1, the J call TRBJ1-6; perhaps TRBD1 as D (5 bases). The germline V gene has CDR1 SGHRS and CDR2 YFSETQ. CDR3 length: 15 amino acids. V was clipped by 4 bases and J by 6 bases, with 14 bases between them. The CDR3 DNA reads TGCGCCAGCAGCGAAGTCGGGGGTTCTAATTCACCCCTCCACTTT. Residues: CASSEVGGSNSPLHF. The entire variable domain, with the rest obtained from reference TRBV5-1 and TRBJ1-6, is as follows: KAGVTQTPRYLIKTRGQQVTLSCSPISGHRSVSWYQQTPGQGLQFLFEYFSETQRNKGNFPGRFSGRQFSNSRSEMNVSTLELGDSALYLCASSEVGGSNSPLHFGNGTRLTVT.